A selection of T cell receptor beta chains follows, all from one sample in a study of blood T cell repertoires in COVID-19. Measured with immunoSEQ multiplex PCR; TCRdb has only the in-frame clones, and not every one. The table records about 190,000 clones, around four fifths of them present only once. Input material: peripheral blood. All receptors come from a human donor in a cohort sampled during active COVID-19. Both conserved end residues are part of each CDR3. The D gene is left open where the match is weak. The size field is filled for only some rows; it gives once, few, many or a size class.

13 | . | TRBJ2-7 | TRBD1 | TRBV2 | CASSGQGMYEQYF | TGTGCCAGCAGTGGACAGGGTATGTACGAGCAGTACTTC
12 | . | TRBJ1-2 | TRBD1 | TRBV29-1 | CSVGQPNYGYTF | TGCAGCGTGGGACAGCCTAACTATGGCTACACCTTC
15 | once | TRBJ2-1 | . | TRBV11-3 | CASSLGTGTYNEQFF | TGTGCCAGCAGCTTAGGTACAGGAACATACAATGAGCAGTTCTTC
19 | . | TRBJ1-5 | . | TRBV18 | CASSRLRDSGQSSNQPQHF | TGTGCCAGCTCACGGCTACGGGACTCGGGCCAGTCAAGCAATCAGCCCCAGCATTTT
16 | . | TRBJ2-5 | . | TRBV4-1 | CASSPYARSGQETQYF | TGCGCCAGCAGCCCTTACGCACGTAGCGGACAAGAGACCCAGTACTTC
11 | . | TRBJ2-5 | . | TRBV3-1/TRBV3-2 | CASSQGQTQYF | TGTGCCAGCAGCCAGGGGCAGACCCAGTACTTC
16 | . | TRBJ1-1 | . | TRBV4-1 | CASSQNRQDLNTEAFF | TGCGCCAGCAGCCAAAATAGACAGGATTTGAACACTGAAGCTTTCTTT
15 | . | TRBJ1-2 | TRBD1 | TRBV18 | CASSRPGTGFEGYTF | TGTGCCAGCTCCCGGCCGGGGACAGGGTTTGAGGGCTACACCTTC
16 | once | TRBJ2-1 | TRBD2 | TRBV7-6 | CASSLDLAGGLNEQFF | TGTGCCAGCAGCTTGGACCTAGCGGGGGGGCTCAATGAGCAGTTCTTC
13 | . | TRBJ2-7 | TRBD2 | TRBV2 | CASKPGGSYEQYF | TGTGCCAGCAAGCCGGGGGGATCGTACGAGCAGTACTTC
14 | few | TRBJ2-1 | TRBD1 | TRBV5-1 | CASSQTGDYNEQFF | TGCGCCAGCAGCCAAACAGGGGACTACAATGAGCAGTTCTTC
13 | . | TRBJ1-2 | TRBD1 | TRBV29-1 | CSVGRGDRDGYTF | TGCAGCGTTGGTCGTGGGGACAGGGATGGCTACACCTTC
15 | . | TRBJ2-1 | . | TRBV6-5 | CATRRSGRSYNEQFF | TGTGCCACCCGGAGGAGCGGACGCTCCTACAATGAGCAGTTCTTC